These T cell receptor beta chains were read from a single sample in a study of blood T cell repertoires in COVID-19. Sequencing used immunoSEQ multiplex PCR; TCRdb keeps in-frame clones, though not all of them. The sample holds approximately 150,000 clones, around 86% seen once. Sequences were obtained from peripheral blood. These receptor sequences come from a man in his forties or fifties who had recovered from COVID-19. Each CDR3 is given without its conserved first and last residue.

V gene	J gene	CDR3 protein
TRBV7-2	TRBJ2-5	ASSLAQGLKKTQY
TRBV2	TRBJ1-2	ASSRDRGGMDYGYT
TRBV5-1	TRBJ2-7	ASSLGASSGDNEQY
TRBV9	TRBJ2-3	ASSVGNSGGVTSTDTQY
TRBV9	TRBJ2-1	ASSPLQENEQF
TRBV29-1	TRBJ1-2	SVGQGLGGYT
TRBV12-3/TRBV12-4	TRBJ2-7	ASSLGSHEQY
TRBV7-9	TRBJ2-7	ASSLPDRYEQY
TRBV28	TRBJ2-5	ASSLEGIEETQY
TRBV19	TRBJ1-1	ASSMERIKNTEAF
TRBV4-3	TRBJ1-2	ASSQDLGVPYGYT
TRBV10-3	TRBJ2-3	AISESNLGRTDTQY
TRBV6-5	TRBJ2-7	ASMGIAGSVYEQY